This TCR beta chain was obtained from a study of vaccination and CD4 T cells after COVID-19. At the level of the study: Ranging from 14 to 241, the interval between dose two and post-vaccine sampling had a median of approximately 77 days. Findings of the study overall: A nonsignificant rise from about 20 to 38 was seen in the median number of SARS-CoV-2-reactive clonotypes.

Described time point: late sampling 161 to 241 days after vaccination in a few convalescent patients. TCRdb fed the PCR reads into MiXCR, producing one record per CDR3 protein. This table has around 31,000 distinct CDR3 sequences, approximately 49% appearing once. Of note for this clonotype: Its antigen remains unknown.

The germline CDR1 and CDR2 sequences are SGHTA and FQGNSA. Trimming removed 5 bases at V and 8 bases at J, with 19 bases between. This CDR3 has 15 amino acids. The sequence was obtained from a human donor who had recovered from COVID-19. This specimen consisted of CD4+ T cells from blood, obtained about 7 months after SARS-CoV-2 vaccination. The chain has TRBV7-2 and TRBJ2-1, with TRBD2 as a possible D gene (5 bases). CDR3 sequence reads: CASSPGPGIPHEQFF. CDR3 bases: TGTGCCAGCAGCCCAGGTCCCGGGATCCCTCATGAGCAGTTCTTC. Variable domain in full (rest from reference TRBV7-2 and TRBJ2-1): GAGVSQSPSNKVTEKGKDVELRCDPISGHTALYWYRQSLGQGLEFLIYFQGNSAPDKSGLPSDRFSAERTGGSVSTLTIQRTQQEDSAVYLCASSPGPGIPHEQFFGPGTRLTVL.